A selection of T cell receptor beta chains follows, all from one sample in a study of T-cell reconstitution after alpha-beta-depleted transplantation in children. TCRdb passed the PCR reads through MiXCR, listing each CDR3 protein once. Found here are hundreds of thousands of distinct CDR3 sequences, over 10% of them singletons; the top ten hold around 0.8%. Sequencing was performed on PBMCs, taken before TCRalphabeta/CD19-depleted stem cell transplant. The receptors derive from a girl aged 2-9 years with congenital amegakaryocytic thrombocytopenia, due to receive a stem cell transplant. Both conserved end residues are part of each CDR3. The order of the fields is D gene, clone size, J gene, V gene, CDR3 DNA, CDR3 protein. A D gene is named only where the DNA matches it firmly. Size values are once, few and many counts, or a class for expanded clones, and some rows have none.

TRBD1 . TRBJ1-3 TRBV20-1 TGCAGTGCTGACAGGGGTAGTGGAAACACCATATATTTT CSADRGSGNTIYF
. many TRBJ1-2 TRBV12-3/TRBV12-4 TGTGCCAGCAGTTCCCCTGCATTCCATTATGGCTACACCTTC CASSSPAFHYGYTF
TRBD1 many TRBJ2-3 TRBV5-1 TGCGCCAGCTGTCAACAGGGGGGTACGCAGTATTTT CASCQQGGTQYF
TRBD2 many TRBJ2-1 TRBV12-3/TRBV12-4 TGTGCCAGCAGTTTGGGACTAGCGAGTGAGCAGTTCTTC CASSLGLASEQFF
TRBD1 few TRBJ2-7 TRBV18 TGTGCCAGCTCAACACACAGGGGAAAGTCCAGCTGCGAGCAGTACTTC CASSTHRGKSSCEQYF
TRBD2 . TRBJ2-2 TRBV27 TGTGCCAGCAGTTTTAGAGGACTAGAGAACACCGGGGAGCTGTTTTTT CASSFRGLENTGELFF
. . TRBJ1-4 TRBV20-1 TGCAGTGCTAGATTTTCCGGTCATAATGAAAAACTGTTTTTT CSARFSGHNEKLFF
TRBD2 . TRBJ2-1 TRBV3-1 TGTGCCAGCAGCTCGCAGCGGGAGGGGTACAATGAGCAGTTCTTC CASSSQREGYNEQFF
. . TRBJ1-1 TRBV18 TGTGCCAGCTCACCTAGACAGAGTGAAGCTTTCTTT CASSPRQSEAFF
. many TRBJ2-3 TRBV10-3 TGTGCCACCCTACAACCAGGGCCCACAGATACGCAGTATTTT CATLQPGPTDTQYF
. . TRBJ1-5 TRBV4-1 TGCGCCAGCAGCCAAATACAGGGTGGGGGTCAGCCCCAGCATTTT CASSQIQGGGQPQHF
. many TRBJ2-5 TRBV10-3 TGTGCCGTAAGTGGGGACTTACAAGAGACCCAGTACTTC CAVSGDLQETQYF
TRBD2 . TRBJ2-7 TRBV3-1 TGTGCCAGCAGCCAATTTCTAGCGGTATCATACGAGCAGTACTTC CASSQFLAVSYEQYF
. many TRBJ2-1 TRBV20-1 TGCAGTGCTAGAGATTGGGTTTTTGGTGCGGCCTACAATGAGCAGTTCTTC CSARDWVFGAAYNEQFF
TRBD2 many TRBJ2-1 TRBV29-1 TGCAGCGTTGAACTGACTAGCGAGTACAATGAGCAGTTCTTC CSVELTSEYNEQFF
. . TRBJ1-2 TRBV20-1 TGCAGTGCTAGCTCCAGGGTCTCTGGCTACACCTTC CSASSRVSGYTF
. once TRBJ1-1 TRBV30 TGTGCCTGGAGTTTCGAAATGAACACTGAAGCTTTCTTT CAWSFEMNTEAFF
. many TRBJ2-1 TRBV20-1 TGCAGTGCTGATAGCCCGGGACCACGCAATGAGCAGTTCTTC CSADSPGPRNEQFF
. few TRBJ2-7 TRBV5-6 TGTGCCAGCAGCTTGTGGGACATCAGCGAGCAGTACTTC CASSLWDISEQYF
. many TRBJ2-1 TRBV19 TGTGCCAGTACCGTAGGGCCCTACAATGAGCAGTTCTTC CASTVGPYNEQFF
. . TRBJ2-2 TRBV5-1 TGCGCCAGCAGCCAGGACTTCCTGAACACCGGGGAGCTGTTTTTT CASSQDFLNTGELFF
. many TRBJ2-5 TRBV6-5 TGTGCCAGCAGTTACATTAGCGGAGAACAAGAGACCCAGTACTTC CASSYISGEQETQYF
. many TRBJ2-1 TRBV12-3/TRBV12-4 TGTGCCAGCAGTTTTGCGGGTGAGCAGTTCTTC CASSFAGEQFF
. . TRBJ2-6 TRBV18 TGTGCCAGCTCACCACTGATCTTCACAGTATCAGGGGCCAACGTCCTGACTTTC CASSPLIFTVSGANVLTF
. . TRBJ1-2 TRBV7-9 TGTGCCAGCAGCTTCACCGGGACACGAGTTGGCTACACCTTC CASSFTGTRVGYTF
. . TRBJ2-5 TRBV5-1 TGCGCCAGCAGCCCAAACAGGGTCTCCGAAGAGACCCAGTACTTC CASSPNRVSEETQYF
. few TRBJ2-7 TRBV21-1 TGTGCCAGCAACGTCTCCTACGAGCAGTACTTC CASNVSYEQYF
. many TRBJ2-3 TRBV5-1 TGCGCCAGCAGCTTGGAGTTGGGGGCTGTAACAGATACGCAGTATTTT CASSLELGAVTDTQYF
. many TRBJ1-6 TRBV5-1 TGCGCCAGCAGCTTGGTCGGGAGGGACAATTCACCCCTCCACTTT CASSLVGRDNSPLHF
. many TRBJ2-7 TRBV12-3/TRBV12-4 TGTGCCAGCAGTTTTCTAAGCGACGAGCAGTACTTC CASSFLSDEQYF
. many TRBJ2-7 TRBV12-3/TRBV12-4 TGTGCCAGCAGTACTAGGGACCCCCGGAATAGTTACTTC CASSTRDPRNSYF
. many TRBJ2-3 TRBV5-1 TGCGCCAGCAGCCAACAACTAGCATCCCCGACAGATACGCAGTATTTT CASSQQLASPTDTQYF